The 4 T cell receptor beta chains given below trace back to one sample, sequenced in a study of cytomegalovirus exposure and HLA in healthy donors. Use of 60 Vbeta and 13 Jbeta primers characterized the PCR. The method was immunoSEQ multiplex PCR; TCRdb's version includes in-frame clones alone and lacks a portion of them. The sample includes some 150,000 clones, more than 75% of them seen just once. Sequenced sample: PBMCs. Receptors originate from a woman between 50 and 59 years old in good health and CMV-seropositive.

The chain carries TRBV19 and TRBJ2-7, with a possible D match to TRBD2 (5 bases). The CDR3 has 14 residues. Germline loops: CDR1 LNHDA, CDR2 SQIVND (reference sequence). Trimming took 6 bases from V and 7 from J, leaving 19 bases between them. CDR3 protein: CASSPGGPVREQYF. For the CDR3, the DNA is TGTGCCAGTAGCCCCGGCGGGCCCGTTAGGGAGCAGTACTTC.

The chain links TRBV5-1 to TRBJ1-1; 8 nucleotides line up with TRBD1. Germline CDR1 is SGHRS and CDR2 is YFSETQ. The junction had 6 bases not matched to a gene; V was cut back by 2 bases and J by 6 bases. This CDR3 contains 14 residues. The CDR3 spells CASSFQGAKSEAFF. In DNA, the CDR3 is TGCGCCAGCAGCTTCCAGGGGGCTAAGTCTGAAGCTTTCTTT.

The genes are TRBV5-1 and TRBJ1-1; 7 positions match TRBD1. This CDR3 is 17 amino acids long. The germline CDR1 and CDR2 sequences are SGHRS and YFSETQ. V lost 0 bases, J lost 2 bases, and 10 bases stayed unmatched. For the CDR3, the DNA is TGCGCCAGCAGCTTGGCAGGGGGTGGGTTACTAAACACTGAAGCTTTCTTT. Protein sequence: CASSLAGGGLLNTEAFF.

A note on this clone: Germline is not matched at one junction end, which may reflect a read error. The V gene is TRBV5-1, the J gene TRBJ1-1; 7 bases are shared with TRBD1. The CDR3 totals 14 residues. Germline V gives CDR1 SGHRS, CDR2 YFSETQ. The CDR3 sequence is CASSLDGRGQVPLW. CDR3 DNA: TGCGCCAGCAGCTTGGATGGGCGAGGACAGGTCCCCCTTTGG.